The clone carrying this TCR beta chain has ten or more counts. The record originates from a study of human T cells and chemical hapten exposure. Documented time point: patch test 2, 6 weeks after DPC sensitization. Treatment reported: therapeutic diphenylcyclopropenone sensitization with weekly scalp DPC. The V gene lost 1 base and the J gene lost 7 bases, with 11 bases spanning the gap. Germline V gene sequence: CDR1 LGHNA, CDR2 YNFKEQ. The CDR3 has 15 amino acids. TCRdb re-called the RACE reads with MiXCR, one entry per CDR3 protein. This sample has about 100,000 distinct CDR3 sequences, with about 10% found just once.

This TCR was recovered from a woman between 40 and 50 years old with alopecia areata. Some clones in this sample may be carry-over from other donors' samples. This chain uses TRBV4-2 with TRBJ1-6, with D unclear. The sample in question was whole blood, obtained in connection with sensitization to the hapten diphenylcyclopropenone (DPC). The chain's CDR3 is CASSQVVMNNSPLHF. The CDR3 nucleotides read TGTGCCAGCAGCCAAGTGGTGATGAACAATTCACCCCTCCACTTT.